Presented here are 13 T cell receptor beta chains from one specimen sequenced in a study of cytomegalovirus exposure and HLA in healthy donors (dated 2017 in TCRdb). The method was the immunoSEQ multiplex PCR assay. For the multiplex PCR, a mixture combining 60 forward primers for TCR Vbeta segments and 13 reverse primers for TCR Jbeta segments was used. What TCRdb holds here is the immuneACCESS table cut down to in-frame rearrangements. Part of the clones is not present; checked against another copy, under half of the missing clones reflect an unresolved V gene, and the others are unexplained. Per the sample table, the count is 90,000 to 150,000 clones. Roughly 3.5% of the sample is taken by the ten largest. Material: PBMCs. The receptors were sampled from a man between 18 and 29 years old in good health and CMV-seronegative.

This sequence joins TRBV7-9 and TRBJ2-7; 7 bases are shared with TRBD1. Germline V gives CDR1 SEHNR, CDR2 FQNEAQ (reference sequence). CDR3 length: 13 residues. Trimming took 7 bases from V and 3 from J; bases not matched to a gene: 6. In DNA, the CDR3 is TGTGCCAGCACCGGGACAGTACTCTACGAGCAGTACTTC. It is translated as CASTGTVLYEQYF.

This chain connects TRBV27 to TRBJ2-2; D is unresolved. The germline V and J ends were trimmed by 5 bases and 0 bases, with 7 bases remaining between them. This CDR3 is 14 amino acids long. Germline loops: CDR1 MNHEY, CDR2 SMNVEV (reference sequence). CDR3 residues: CASSPGSNTGELFF. The CDR3 DNA sequence: TGTGCCAGCAGTCCCGGGTCGAACACCGGGGAGCTGTTTTTT.

The chain combines TRBV2 with TRBJ2-5; 10 nucleotides agree with TRBD1. Trimming at V came to 6 bases and at J to 4 bases, leaving 5 bases not matched to a gene. The CDR3 has 14 amino acids. Germline V CDR1 and CDR2: SNHLY, FYNNEI. The CDR3 region is CASSSGQGRETQYF. CDR3 sequence (DNA): TGTGCCAGCAGCTCGGGACAGGGGAGAGAGACCCAGTACTTC. The variable domain in full, completed from reference TRBV2 and TRBJ2-5, reads EPEVTQTPSHQVTQMGQEVILRCVPISNHLYFYWYRQILGQKVEFLVSFYNNEISEKSEIFDDQFSVERPDGSNFTLKIRSTKLEDSAMYFCASSSGQGRETQYFGPGTRLLVL.

V usage is TRBV9 and J usage is TRBJ1-5; D unclear. V shed 7 bases and J shed 3 bases, with 8 bases lying between them. In germline, CDR1 is SGDLS, CDR2 YYNGEE. This CDR3 comprises 12 residues. The CDR3 sequence is CASPVYNQPQHF. In nucleotides, the CDR3 is TGTGCCAGCCCTGTTTACAATCAGCCCCAGCATTTT. The entire variable domain, with the rest obtained from reference TRBV9 and TRBJ1-5, is as follows: DSGVTQTPKHLITATGQRVTLRCSPRSGDLSVYWYQQSLDQGLQFLIQYYNGEERAKGNILERFSAQQFPDLHSELNLSSLELGDSALYFCASPVYNQPQHFGDGTRLSIL.

The V and J genes are TRBV14 and TRBJ2-3; TRBD2 aligns across 7 bases. The CDR3 spans 17 residues. The V gene's germline CDR1 is SGHDN and CDR2 FVKESK. J lost 3 bases, V lost 2 bases, and 11 bases had no gene match. The CDR3 bases are TGTGCCAGCAGCCAACGGCGGGAGCAACTAGAGACAGATACGCAGTATTTT. Translating it yields CASSQRREQLETDTQYF.

The V call is TRBV11-2, the J call TRBJ2-7; 9 nucleotides agree with TRBD2. Unmatched junction bases numbered 4, after V lost 6 bases and J lost 1 base. The CDR3 extends over 14 amino acids. Looked up from germline, CDR1 is SGHAT and CDR2 is FQNNGV. In DNA, the CDR3 is TGTGCCAGCAGGTATAGCGGGAGTTCCTACGAGCAGTACTTC. It codes for CASRYSGSSYEQYF.

The rearrangement links TRBV28 to TRBJ2-7, with 10 positions matching TRBD2. This CDR3 is built from 15 residues. The V and J ends lost 6 bases and 3 bases, in that order; junction bases with no gene match: 8. Germline CDR1 and CDR2: MDHEN and SYDVKM. The CDR3: CASSPPGLAFYEQYF. The CDR3 DNA reads TGTGCCAGCAGCCCTCCGGGACTAGCGTTCTACGAGCAGTACTTC.

The rearrangement joins TRBV30 to TRBJ1-1, with 7 bases matching TRBD1. The CDR3 is made up of 10 amino acids. The V gene's germline CDR1 is GTSNPN and CDR2 SVGIG (reference sequence). CDR3 sequence reads: CAGGDTEAFF. The CDR3 DNA is TGTGCAGGGGGCGACACTGAAGCTTTCTTT. Supplemented by reference TRBV30 and TRBJ1-1, the full variable domain reads SQTIHQWPATLVQPVGSPLSLECTVEGTSNPNLYWYRQAAGRGLQLLFYSVGIGQISSEVPQNLSASRPQDRQFILSSKKLLLSDSGFYLCAGGDTEAFFGQGTRLTVV.

The DNA of the CDR3 is TGTGCCAGCAGCCTTCAGCGCGGTAGTGTCTATGAGCAGTTCTTC. Its protein product is CASSLQRGSVYEQFF. V usage is TRBV14 and J usage is TRBJ2-1; D unclear. V lost 4 bases to trimming and J lost 8 bases, with 18 bases between them. The CDR3 loop spans 15 amino acids. CDR1 SGHDN and CDR2 FVKESK come from the germline V gene.

The chain combines TRBV18 with TRBJ2-3; TRBD1 is a possible D gene (6 bases). V gave up 1 base and J gave up 4 bases, with 9 bases separating them. The CDR3 is made up of 14 amino acids. Germline V gives CDR1 KGHSH, CDR2 LQKENI. The CDR3 DNA reads TGTGCCAGCTCACCACGCCAGGGGCCAGATACGCAGTATTTT. This codes for CASSPRQGPDTQYF.

This chain joins TRBV5-1 and TRBJ1-6; the D is unclear. Deletions cut 0 bases from V and 6 bases from J, with 7 bases between. The CDR3 is 14 amino acids. Germline V lookup: CDR1 SGHRS, CDR2 YFSETQ. DNA for the CDR3: TGCGCCAGCAGCTTGGCCGGAGTTAATTCACCCCTCCACTTT. As protein: CASSLAGVNSPLHF.

V and J are TRBV11-2 and TRBJ2-3; the match to TRBD2 covers 12 bases. Looked up from germline, CDR1 is SGHAT and CDR2 is FQNNGV. Trimming cost V 5 bases and J 7 bases; bases outside gene matches: 4. This CDR3 has 14 amino acids. In nucleotides, the CDR3 is TGTGCCAGCAGCCCTAGCGGGGGGGCGTATACGCAGTATTTT. Amino acids: CASSPSGGAYTQYF.

The chain uses TRBV10-3 and TRBJ1-4, with TRBD1 matching 10 bases. Germline assignment: CDR1 ENHRY and CDR2 SYGVKD. This CDR3 is 14 amino acids long. V shed 2 bases, J shed 7 bases, and the junction held 1 base outside the gene matches. CDR3 bases: TGTGCCATCAGTGAGGACAGGGGGCCTGAAAAACTGTTTTTT. It encodes CAISEDRGPEKLFF.